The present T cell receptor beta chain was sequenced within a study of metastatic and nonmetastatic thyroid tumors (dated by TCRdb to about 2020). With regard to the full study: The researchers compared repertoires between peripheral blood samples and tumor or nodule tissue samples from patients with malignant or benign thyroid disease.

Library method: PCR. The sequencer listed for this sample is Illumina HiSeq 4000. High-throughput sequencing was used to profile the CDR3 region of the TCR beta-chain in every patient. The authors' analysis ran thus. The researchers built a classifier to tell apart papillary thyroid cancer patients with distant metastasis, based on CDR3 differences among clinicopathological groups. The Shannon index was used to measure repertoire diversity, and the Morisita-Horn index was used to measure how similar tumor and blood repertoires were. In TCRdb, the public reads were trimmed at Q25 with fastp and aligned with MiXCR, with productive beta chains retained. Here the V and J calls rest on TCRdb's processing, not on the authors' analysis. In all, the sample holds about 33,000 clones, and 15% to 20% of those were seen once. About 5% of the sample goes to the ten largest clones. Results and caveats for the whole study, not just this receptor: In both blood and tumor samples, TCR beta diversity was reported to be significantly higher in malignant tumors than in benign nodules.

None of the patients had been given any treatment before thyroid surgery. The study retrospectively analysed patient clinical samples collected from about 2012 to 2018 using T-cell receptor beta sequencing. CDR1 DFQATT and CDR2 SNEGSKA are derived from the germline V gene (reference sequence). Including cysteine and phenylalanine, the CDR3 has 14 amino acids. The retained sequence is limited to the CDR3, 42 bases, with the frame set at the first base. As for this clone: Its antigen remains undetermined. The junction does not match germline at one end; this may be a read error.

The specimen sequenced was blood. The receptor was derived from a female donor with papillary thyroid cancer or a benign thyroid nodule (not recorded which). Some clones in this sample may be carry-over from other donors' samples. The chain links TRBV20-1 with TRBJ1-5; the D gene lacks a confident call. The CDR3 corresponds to CSARAVTAERPHHF. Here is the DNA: TGCAGTGCTAGAGCCGTGACCGCAGAACGGCCCCACCATTTT.